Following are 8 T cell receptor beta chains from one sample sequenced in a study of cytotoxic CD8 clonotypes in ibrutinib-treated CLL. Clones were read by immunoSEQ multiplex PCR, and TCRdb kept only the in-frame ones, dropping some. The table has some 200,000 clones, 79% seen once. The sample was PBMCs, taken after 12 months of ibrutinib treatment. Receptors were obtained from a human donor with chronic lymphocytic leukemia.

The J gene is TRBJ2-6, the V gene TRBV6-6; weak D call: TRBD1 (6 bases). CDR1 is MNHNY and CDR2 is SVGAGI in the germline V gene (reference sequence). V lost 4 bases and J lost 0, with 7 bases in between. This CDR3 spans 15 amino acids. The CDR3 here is CASSSTGSGANVLTF. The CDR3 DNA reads TGTGCCAGCAGTTCGACAGGCTCTGGGGCCAACGTCCTGACTTTC.

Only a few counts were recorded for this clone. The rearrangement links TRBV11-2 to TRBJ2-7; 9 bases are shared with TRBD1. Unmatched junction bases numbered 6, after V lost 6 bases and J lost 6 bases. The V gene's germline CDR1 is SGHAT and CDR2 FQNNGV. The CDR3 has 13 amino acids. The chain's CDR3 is CASSWGTGIEQYF. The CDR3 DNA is TGTGCCAGCAGTTGGGGGACAGGGATCGAGCAGTACTTC.

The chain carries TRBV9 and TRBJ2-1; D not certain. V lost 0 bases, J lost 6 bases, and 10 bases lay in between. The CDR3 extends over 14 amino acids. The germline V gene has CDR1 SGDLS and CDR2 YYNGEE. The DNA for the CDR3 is TGTGCCAGCAGCGTAGAGAGTGTCATCAATGAGCAGTTCTTC. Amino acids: CASSVESVINEQFF.

CDR3 bases: TGTGCCAGCGGCGAAAATAGCGGCTCCTACGAGCAGTACTTC. Translated, it gives CASGENSGSYEQYF. This rearrangement joins TRBV7-9 to TRBJ2-7; possibly TRBD2 for D (6 bases). Trimming removed 8 bases at V and 0 bases at J, with 14 bases between. The CDR3 is made up of 14 amino acids. Looked up from germline, CDR1 is SEHNR and CDR2 is FQNEAQ (reference sequence).

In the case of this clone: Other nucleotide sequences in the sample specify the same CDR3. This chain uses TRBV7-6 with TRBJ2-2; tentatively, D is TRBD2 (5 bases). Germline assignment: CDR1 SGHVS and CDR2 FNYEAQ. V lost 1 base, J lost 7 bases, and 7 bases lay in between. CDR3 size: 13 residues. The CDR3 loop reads CASSLVRGGELFF. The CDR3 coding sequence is TGTGCCAGCAGCTTAGTTCGGGGCGGGGAGCTGTTTTTT.

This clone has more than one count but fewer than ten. The CDR3 is CASSSSGRAPDTQYF. In nucleotides, the CDR3 is TGCGCCAGCAGCTCTAGCGGGAGGGCCCCAGATACGCAGTATTTT. The chain links TRBV5-1 to TRBJ2-3; 12 bases are a match to TRBD2. Unmatched junction bases numbered 3, after V lost 3 bases and J lost 4 bases. This CDR3 contains 15 residues. Germline values: CDR1 SGHRS, CDR2 YFSETQ.

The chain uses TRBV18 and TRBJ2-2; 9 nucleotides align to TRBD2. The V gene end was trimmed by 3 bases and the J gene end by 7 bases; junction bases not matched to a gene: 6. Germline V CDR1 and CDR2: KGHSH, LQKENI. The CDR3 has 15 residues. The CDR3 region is CASSPMGLAGGELFF. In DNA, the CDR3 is TGTGCCAGCTCACCCATGGGACTAGCCGGCGGGGAGCTGTTTTTT.

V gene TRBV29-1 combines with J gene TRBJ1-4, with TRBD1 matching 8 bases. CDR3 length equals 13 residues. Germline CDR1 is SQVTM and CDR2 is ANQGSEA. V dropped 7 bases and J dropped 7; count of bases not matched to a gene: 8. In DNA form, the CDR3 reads TGCAGCGCCCGACAGGGGTGGGGTGAAAAACTGTTTTTT. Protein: CSARQGWGEKLFF. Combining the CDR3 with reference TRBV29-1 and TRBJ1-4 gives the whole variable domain SAVISQKPSRDICQRGTSLTIQCQVDSQVTMMFWYRQQPGQSLTLIATANQGSEATYESGFVIDKFPISRPNLTFSTLTVSNMSPEDSSIYLCSARQGWGEKLFFGSGTQLSVL.